Following are 22 T cell receptor beta chains from one sample sequenced in a study of blood T cell repertoires in COVID-19 (TCRdb year 2020). The method behind the library was the immunoSEQ multiplex PCR assay. TCRdb took this table from immuneACCESS and kept in-frame rearrangements with V and J called. Such tables lack part of the clones; where checked against another copy, unresolved V genes explain under half of the gap, and the rest is unexplained. In this sample the table shows approximately 180,000 clones, 70% to 90% of which occur a single time. About 20% of the sample is in the top ten clones. The source material was peripheral blood. The source of these receptors is a person aged 70 to 85 with COVID-19, enrolled during active disease.

The chain uses TRBV19 and TRBJ1-5; 10 nucleotides match TRBD1. Per germline, CDR1 LNHDA and CDR2 SQIVND (reference sequence). J gave up 0 bases and V 6 bases, and 14 bases lay outside the gene matches. The CDR3 contains 19 residues. CDR3: CASSEGIGQGVYSNQPQHF. The CDR3 DNA follows: TGTGCCAGTAGCGAAGGGATCGGACAGGGGGTGTATAGCAATCAGCCCCAGCATTTT.

The V call is TRBV6-1, the J call TRBJ2-7; 8 nucleotides agree with TRBD2. The trim removed 2 bases at V and 2 bases at J, leaving 2 bases unmatched. CDR1 is MNHNS and CDR2 is SASEGT in the germline V gene. This CDR3 contains 14 residues. The CDR3 coding sequence is TGTGCCAGCAGTGAAAAGGGACTAGCCTACGAGCAGTACTTC. Translating gives CASSEKGLAYEQYF.

CDR3 coding DNA: TGTGCCAGTAGGCGATCCAGGGGTAGCTACACTGAAGCTTTCTTT. Translated, it gives CASRRSRGSYTEAFF. J is TRBJ1-1 and V is TRBV19; tentative D call: TRBD1 (6 bases). Trimming took off 6 bases at V and 3 bases at J, with 17 bases between the two ends. Looked up from germline, CDR1 is LNHDA and CDR2 is SQIVND (reference sequence). The CDR3 spans 15 residues.

The chain links TRBV2 to TRBJ2-7; 10 nucleotides agree with TRBD2. The CDR3 length is 19 residues. CDR1 is SNHLY, CDR2 FYNNEI, per germline. Trimming cost V 7 bases and J 1 base; bases outside gene matches: 19. CDR3 sequence: CASIDWASGRGDPSYEQYF. In nucleotides, the CDR3 is TGTGCCAGCATCGATTGGGCTAGCGGGAGAGGGGATCCGTCCTACGAGCAGTACTTC.

The chain links TRBV7-2 to TRBJ2-7, with 9 positions matching TRBD2. Trimming removed 6 bases from V and 4 bases from J; junction bases left unmatched: 4. CDR1 is SGHTA and CDR2 is FQGNSA in the germline V gene. This CDR3 region has 13 residues. The CDR3 reads CASSSGRGYEQYF. The CDR3 region has the DNA TGTGCCAGCAGTAGCGGGAGAGGGTACGAGCAGTACTTC. Full variable domain (remainder filled in from reference TRBV7-2 and TRBJ2-7): GAGVSQSPSNKVTEKGKDVELRCDPISGHTALYWYRQSLGQGLEFLIYFQGNSAPDKSGLPSDRFSAERTGGSVSTLTIQRTQQEDSAVYLCASSSGRGYEQYFGPGTRLTVT.

In its sample, this clone was seen a few times. V is TRBV5-6 and J is TRBJ1-1; 7 bases align to TRBD1. The CDR3 runs 15 residues. With 3 bases clipped from V and 1 base from J, the junction kept 6 bases outside the gene matches. CDR1 is SGHDT, CDR2 YYEEEE, per germline. In nucleotides, the CDR3 is TGTGCCAGCAGCTCCTACAGGGGTTGGAACACTGAAGCTTTCTTT. Translation gives CASSSYRGWNTEAFF.

This clone was seen a handful of times. This chain connects TRBV5-4 to TRBJ2-6; maybe TRBD2 (5 bases). Germline CDR1 reads SGHNT; CDR2 reads YYREEE (reference sequence). The CDR3 sequence is 15 residues long. The ends were cut back, 4 bases at V and 2 bases at J, with 10 bases in the middle. CDR3 sequence reads: CASSPSGTGANVLTF. The CDR3 DNA is TGTGCCAGCAGCCCCTCGGGGACTGGGGCCAACGTCCTGACTTTC.

This clone was recorded once. The chain uses TRBV5-1 and TRBJ2-3; 10 bases fit TRBD2. Losses at the gene ends were 3 bases for V and 5 bases for J; bases not matched to a gene: 3. This CDR3 comprises 14 residues. CDR1 SGHRS and CDR2 YFSETQ come from the germline V gene. CDR3 in DNA: TGCGCCAGCAGCTCCCTAGCGGGGGTAGATACGCAGTATTTT. It codes for CASSSLAGVDTQYF.

The rearrangement joins TRBV5-1 to TRBJ2-5; D gene uncertain. CDR1 SGHRS and CDR2 YFSETQ come from the germline V gene. CDR3 length equals 12 residues. The V end lost 1 base, the J end lost 5 bases, and 6 bases lay between the germline ends. The CDR3 DNA reads as TGCGCCAGCAGCTTGTCTCTGGAGACCCAGTACTTC. Its translation is CASSLSLETQYF.

This chain links TRBV6-5 with TRBJ1-3, with a weak D call TRBD1 (5 bases). Trimming left V 5 bases short and J 3 bases short, with 11 bases between. Germline V gene sequence: CDR1 MNHEY, CDR2 SVGAGI. The CDR3 runs to 14 residues. CDR3 region: CASSNLGGGNTIYF. Written as DNA, the CDR3 is TGTGCCAGCAGTAACTTGGGGGGTGGAAACACCATATATTTT.

The genes are TRBV7-2 and TRBJ2-2; 9 positions agree with TRBD1. V lost 4 bases and J lost 13; bases outside the gene matches: 16. Germline V gene lookup returns CDR1 SGHTA and CDR2 FQGNSA. The CDR3 is made up of 16 amino acids. DNA of the CDR3: TGTGCCAGCAGCTCGCGTCCCGGGACAGGGCGGGGAGGGCTGTTTTTT. Amino acid sequence: CASSSRPGTGRGGLFF.

This sequence joins TRBV9 and TRBJ1-2; 7 bases line up with TRBD1. The CDR3 is 17 residues long. Germline V gene lookup returns CDR1 SGDLS and CDR2 YYNGEE. The J segment lost 7 bases and the V segment lost 3 bases, leaving 18 bases of the junction unmatched. CDR3 protein: CASSAITGEWGQSGYTF. Written as DNA, the CDR3 is TGTGCCAGCAGCGCGATTACAGGGGAGTGGGGTCAAAGTGGCTACACCTTC.

The V call is TRBV19, the J call TRBJ1-4, with 9 positions matching TRBD1. The length of the CDR3 is 14 residues. V lost 8 bases, J lost 7 bases, and 8 bases stayed unmatched. In germline, CDR1 is LNHDA, CDR2 SQIVND (reference sequence). The CDR3 DNA reads TGTGCCAGTGGACAGGGGCCGCCACCTGAAAAACTGTTTTTT. It codes for CASGQGPPPEKLFF. Together with reference TRBV19 and TRBJ1-4, the CDR3 gives the full variable domain: DGGITQSPKYLFRKEGQNVTLSCEQNLNHDAMYWYRQDPGQGLRLIYYSQIVNDFQKGDIAEGYSVSREKKESFPLTVTSAQKNPTAFYLCASGQGPPPEKLFFGSGTQLSVL.

Concerning this clone: Other DNA sequences of this sample code for an identical CDR3. The chain couples TRBV7-2 to TRBJ2-7; D gene uncertain. V was shortened by 5 bases and J by 0 bases, with 5 bases between the two germline ends. The CDR3 sequence is 12 residues long. Germline CDR1 reads SGHTA; CDR2 reads FQGNSA. CDR3 sequence: CASSPSSYEQYF. The DNA for the CDR3 is TGTGCCAGCAGCCCGAGCTCCTACGAGCAGTACTTC.

The chain couples TRBV3-1 (or the pseudogene TRBV3-2) to TRBJ1-4, with TRBD1 matching 7 bases. CDR1 and CDR2 from the germline V gene are LGHDT and YNNKEL (reference sequence). CDR3 length equals 17 residues. The V gene end was trimmed by 6 bases and the J gene end by 3 bases; junction bases not matched to a gene: 13. CDR3 loop: CASRTQQGKVANEKLFF. DNA for the CDR3: TGTGCCAGCAGGACACAACAGGGGAAGGTGGCTAATGAAAAACTGTTTTTT.

The V call is TRBV30, the J call TRBJ1-1, with TRBD1 as a possible D gene (6 bases). V was pared by 1 base and J by 1 base, with 10 bases between. Per the germline V gene, CDR1 is GTSNPN and CDR2 is SVGIG (reference sequence). The CDR3 covers 14 residues. The CDR3 loop is CAWSGLRGNTEAFF. DNA of the CDR3: TGTGCCTGGAGTGGACTCAGGGGGAACACTGAAGCTTTCTTT.

V gene TRBV12-3 or TRBV12-4 combines with J gene TRBJ2-7; TRBD1 matches at 7 bases. V shed 6 bases, J shed 5 bases, and the junction held 7 bases outside the gene matches. The CDR3 contains 13 residues. The CDR3 sequence: CASRTGQRDEQYF. The CDR3 nucleotides are TGTGCCAGCAGGACGGGACAGAGAGACGAGCAGTACTTC.

The rearrangement joins TRBV5-1 to TRBJ2-5, with TRBD1 as a possible D gene (6 bases). The CDR3 has 14 amino acids. Germline CDR1 is SGHRS and CDR2 is YFSETQ. Between the trimmed V and J ends, which lost 6 bases and 5 bases, there was a span of 17 bases. The CDR3 DNA is TGCGCCAGCACCACCACAGGGTCAGGGGAGACCCAGTACTTC. Protein: CASTTTGSGETQYF.

This rearrangement joins TRBV10-2 to TRBJ2-7, with a weak D call TRBD1 (5 bases). Looked up from germline, CDR1 is WSHSY and CDR2 is SAAADI. The CDR3 loop spans 14 amino acids. Trimming cost V 7 bases and J 2 bases, with 15 bases left between them. CDR3 sequence: CASNNWGVTYEQYF. CDR3 DNA: TGCGCCAGCAACAACTGGGGCGTTACCTACGAGCAGTACTTC.

This clone was detected only once. The chain employs TRBV6-2 or TRBV6-3 and TRBJ1-2; tentative D call: TRBD1 (6 bases). Trimming pared 5 bases from V and 5 bases from J, leaving 9 bases between. The CDR3 is 12 amino acids. Germline lookup yields CDR1 MNHEY and CDR2 SVGEGT. The CDR3 protein is CASSQGLYGYTF. CDR3 in DNA: TGTGCCAGCAGTCAGGGGCTATATGGCTACACCTTC.

V usage is TRBV7-8 and J usage is TRBJ1-4; 7 bases match TRBD1. The CDR3 extends over 15 amino acids. Trimming cost V 5 bases and J 4 bases; bases outside gene matches: 7. CDR1 and CDR2 (germline): SGHVS, FQNEAQ. The CDR3 region has the DNA TGTGCCAGCAGCCAAGGGGGCGGAGTTAATGAAAAACTGTTTTTT. This gives the protein CASSQGGGVNEKLFF. Based on the CDR3 plus reference TRBV7-8 and TRBJ1-4, the full variable domain is GAGVSQSPRYKVAKRGQDVALRCDPISGHVSLFWYQQALGQGPEFLTYFQNEAQLDKSGLPSDRFFAERPEGSVSTLKIQRTQQEDSAVYLCASSQGGGVNEKLFFGSGTQLSVL.

V gene TRBV6-5 combines with J gene TRBJ2-7; 8 bases match TRBD1. V was pared by 5 bases and J by 5 bases, with 8 bases of the junction left unmatched. Germline lookup yields CDR1 MNHEY and CDR2 SVGAGI. CDR3 length: 14 residues. This chain's CDR3 is CASSTGQGGNEQYF. CDR3 nucleotide sequence: TGTGCCAGCAGTACCGGACAGGGAGGTAACGAGCAGTACTTC.